The entry below describes one T cell receptor beta chain. The antigen is unknown. The CDR3 covers 18 residues. Looked up from germline, CDR1 is KGHSH and CDR2 is LQKENI. V was clipped by 6 bases and J by 8 bases; unmatched bases: 23. The data are from a study of Ad26.COV2.S vaccination and SARS-CoV-2 variants. Background on the study: Donor had been placed in the Ad26.COV2.S arm of the COV1001 trial. The study gave Ad26.COV2.S intramuscularly, once or twice 56 days apart.

Specified treatment: around 19 received Ad26.COV2.S at low or high dose, single or two shots; five or six received placebo; per-sample allocation not given. Collection of samples fell on day 63 after the first vaccine or placebo injection. Study-wide points: Substantial breadth in spike-specific CD8+ and CD4+ T cell responses was reportedly seen after vaccination.

Method: immunoSEQ multiplex PCR; TCRdb's copy keeps in-frame clones and lacks some. The sample consists of 350,000 to 450,000 clones, approximately 92% of them appearing once. The sequences come from peripheral blood, collected in a trial of Ad26.COV2.S vaccine versus placebo. The chain couples TRBV18 to TRBJ1-2; 8 bases fit TRBD1. The clonotype was recovered from a person aged 18-65 years who received the Ad26.COV2.S COVID-19 vaccine or a placebo. The CDR3 is CASSPSNVQGAISGGYTF. For the CDR3, the DNA is TGTGCCAGCTCCCCGTCGAATGTTCAGGGGGCGATCTCTGGGGGCTACACCTTC.